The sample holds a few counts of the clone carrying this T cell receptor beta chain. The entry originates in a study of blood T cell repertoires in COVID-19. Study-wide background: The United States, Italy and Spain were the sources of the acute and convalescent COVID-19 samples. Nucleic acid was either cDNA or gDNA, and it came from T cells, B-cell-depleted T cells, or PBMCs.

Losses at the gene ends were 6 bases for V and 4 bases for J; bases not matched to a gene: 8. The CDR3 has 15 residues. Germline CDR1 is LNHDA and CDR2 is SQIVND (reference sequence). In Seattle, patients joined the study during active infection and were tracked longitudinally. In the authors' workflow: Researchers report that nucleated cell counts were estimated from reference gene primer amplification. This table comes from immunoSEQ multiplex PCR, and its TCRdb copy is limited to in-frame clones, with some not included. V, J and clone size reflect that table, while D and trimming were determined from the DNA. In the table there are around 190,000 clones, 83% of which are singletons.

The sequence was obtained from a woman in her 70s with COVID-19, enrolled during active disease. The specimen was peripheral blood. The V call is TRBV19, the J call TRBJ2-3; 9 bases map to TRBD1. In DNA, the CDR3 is TGTGCCAGTAGGACCCTTGGACAGGGGTCAGATACGCAGTATTTT. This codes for CASRTLGQGSDTQYF.